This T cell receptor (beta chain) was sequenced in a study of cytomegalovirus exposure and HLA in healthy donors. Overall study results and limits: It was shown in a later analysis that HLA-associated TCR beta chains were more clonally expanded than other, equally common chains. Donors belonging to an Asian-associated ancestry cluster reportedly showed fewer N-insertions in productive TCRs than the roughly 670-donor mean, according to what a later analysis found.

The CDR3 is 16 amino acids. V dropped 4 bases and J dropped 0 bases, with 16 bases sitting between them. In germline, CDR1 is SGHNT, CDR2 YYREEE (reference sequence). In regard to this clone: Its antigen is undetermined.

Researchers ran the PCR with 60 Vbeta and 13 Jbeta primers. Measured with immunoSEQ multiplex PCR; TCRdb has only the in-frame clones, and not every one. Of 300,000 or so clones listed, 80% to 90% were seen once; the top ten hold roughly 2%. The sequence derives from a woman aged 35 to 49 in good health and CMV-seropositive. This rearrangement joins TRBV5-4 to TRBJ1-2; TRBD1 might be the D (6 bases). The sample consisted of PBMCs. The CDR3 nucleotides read TGTGCCAGCAGCCTGGAGGCGGGGGCGGCTAACTATGGCTACACCTTC. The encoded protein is CASSLEAGAANYGYTF.